This T cell receptor (beta chain) was identified in a study of blood T cell repertoires in COVID-19. Germline V gene data show CDR1 as MNHEY and CDR2 as SMNVEV (reference sequence). Trimming at V came to 9 bases and at J to 0 bases, leaving 6 bases not matched to a gene. The CDR3 extends over 14 amino acids. Participant-reported clinical history was the basis for cohort assignment. The data were produced by immunoSEQ multiplex PCR, yet TCRdb's version contains in-frame clones alone and is incomplete. The profile shows about 190,000 clones, about 88% of them singletons. Sequenced material: PBMCs or T cells enriched from blood (not recorded which). The chain links TRBV27 to TRBJ1-1; 8 positions agree with TRBD1. This TCR came from a woman in her forties in a cohort exposed to, infected with or recovered from COVID-19 (not recorded which). CDR3 sequence reads: CASRTGGMNTEAFF. CDR3 DNA: TGTGCCAGTAGAACAGGGGGGATGAACACTGAAGCTTTCTTT.